This record looks at one TCR beta chain sequence and its context. The antigen remains undetermined. For TCR, cDNA came from 5'RACE template switching, which added a universal primer site and UMIs. MiXCR, run by TCRdb on the 5' RACE reads, gives a single entry per CDR3 protein. The profile shows around 310,000 distinct CDR3 sequences, almost 4% of them singletons. The sample comes from a study of T cells after yellow fever vaccination. V was clipped by 4 bases and J by 6 bases, with 11 bases between them. Germline assignment: CDR1 SGDLS and CDR2 YYNGEE. The CDR3 sequence is 13 residues long. Findings and caveats of the study: Post-booster repertoires again held most primary-vaccination clones (roughly 95% CD4, 85% to 90% CD8). A minor fraction of clonotypes spanned both CD4 and CD8 compartments.

The sample here was PBMCs, taken 5 days after the yellow fever booster vaccination. The clonotype was recovered from a man between 18 and 29 years old who received the YFV17D yellow fever vaccine. V gene TRBV9 combines with J gene TRBJ2-1; D is uncertain. CDR3 coding DNA: TGTGCCAGCAGCCCCTCCCCTGGCAATGAGCAGTTCTTC. Its translation: CASSPSPGNEQFF.